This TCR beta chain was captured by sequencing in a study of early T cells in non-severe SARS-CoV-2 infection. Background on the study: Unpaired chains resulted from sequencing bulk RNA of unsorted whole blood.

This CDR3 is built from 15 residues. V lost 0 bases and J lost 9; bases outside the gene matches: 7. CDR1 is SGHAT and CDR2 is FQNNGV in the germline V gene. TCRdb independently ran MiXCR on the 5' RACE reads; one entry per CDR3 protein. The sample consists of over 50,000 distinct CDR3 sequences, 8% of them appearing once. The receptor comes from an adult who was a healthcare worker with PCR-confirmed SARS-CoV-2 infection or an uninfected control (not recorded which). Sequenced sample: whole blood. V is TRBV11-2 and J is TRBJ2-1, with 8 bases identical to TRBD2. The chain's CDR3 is CASSLDHTSGSEQFF. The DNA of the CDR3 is TGTGCCAGCAGCTTAGATCACACTAGCGGCAGTGAGCAGTTCTTC.